The 13 T cell receptor beta chains below all came from one sample that was sequenced in a study of somatic mutations in cytotoxic T cells in rheumatoid arthritis. Using immunoSEQ multiplex PCR, the repertoire was profiled, and TCRdb retains in-frame clones only, with some absent. The sample has some 19,000 clones; approximately 80% are singletons. The specimen sequenced was CD8+ T cells sorted from blood. These receptors were obtained from a young man with rheumatoid arthritis.

The J gene is TRBJ1-2, the V gene TRBV4-1; TRBD1 is a possible D gene (6 bases). V was shortened by 3 bases and J by 5 bases, with 16 bases between the two germline ends. The germline CDR1 and CDR2 sequences are MGHRA and YSYEKL. CDR3 length: 15 amino acids. This CDR3 reads CASSHTNREGYGYTF. The CDR3 DNA follows: TGCGCCAGCAGCCATACGAACAGGGAGGGGTATGGCTACACCTTC.

The gene calls are TRBV21-1 and TRBJ1-1. TRBV21-1 is assigned pseudogene status. The CDR3 is 12 residues long. The CDR3 reads CASKGLGTEAFF. CDR3 nucleotide sequence: TGTGCCAGCAAGGGCCTTGGCACTGAAGCTTTCTTT.

The rearrangement joins TRBV27 to TRBJ1-1, with a possible D match to TRBD1 (6 bases). This CDR3 has 17 amino acids. Germline V gives CDR1 MNHEY, CDR2 SMNVEV (reference sequence). V lost 2 bases and J 3 bases, leaving 19 bases between the germline ends. CDR3 protein: CASSLRGGLGGHTEAFF. CDR3 bases: TGTGCCAGCAGTTTAAGAGGGGGGTTGGGGGGACACACTGAAGCTTTCTTT.

The chain combines TRBV14 with TRBJ2-5; the D is unclear. The V end lost 0 bases, the J end lost 1 base, and 9 bases lay between the germline ends. CDR1 SGHDN and CDR2 FVKESK come from the germline V gene. The CDR3 runs 15 residues. The CDR3, as DNA: TGTGCCAGCAGCCAAGACTGGACCCTCCAAGAGACCCAGTACTTC. It is translated as CASSQDWTLQETQYF.

The chain recombines TRBV4-1 with TRBJ1-5; D gene ambiguous. The V end lost 1 base, the J end lost 1 base, and 8 bases lay between the germline ends. Germline V gene sequence: CDR1 MGHRA, CDR2 YSYEKL. The CDR3 has 15 residues. Here the CDR3 reads CASSQVRASNQPQHF. DNA for the CDR3: TGCGCCAGCAGCCAAGTAAGAGCAAGCAATCAGCCCCAGCATTTT.

This clone turned up a few times. J is TRBJ1-2 and V is TRBV6-1; TRBD1 matches at 7 bases. The germline V gene encodes CDR1 MNHNS and CDR2 SASEGT. Losses at the gene ends were 3 bases for V and 3 bases for J; bases not matched to a gene: 7. The CDR3 is 15 amino acids. This CDR3 is CASSDEGAGYYGYTF. The DNA for the CDR3 is TGTGCCAGCAGTGACGAGGGGGCGGGCTACTATGGCTACACCTTC.

The V gene is TRBV6-4, the J gene TRBJ2-3; 8 bases fit TRBD2. The V segment lost 4 bases and the J segment 4 bases; nucleotides outside the gene matches: 4. Germline loops: CDR1 MRHNA, CDR2 SNTAGT. The CDR3 length is 14 residues. The CDR3 DNA sequence: TGTGCCAGCAGTGCGCGGGGGGAGGCAGATACGCAGTATTTT. Translating gives CASSARGEADTQYF.

This clone was observed a few times. The V call is TRBV7-9, the J call TRBJ1-1; no clear D. Germline CDR1 SEHNR, CDR2 FQNEAQ (reference sequence). CDR3 size: 14 residues. The ends were cut back, 6 bases at V and 1 base at J, with 12 bases in the middle. CDR3 nucleotide sequence: TGTGCCAGCAGTTCAATAACAAGGAACACTGAAGCTTTCTTT. Protein sequence: CASSSITRNTEAFF. The whole variable domain, filled in from reference TRBV7-9 and TRBJ1-1, reads DTGVSQNPRHKITKRGQNVTFRCDPISEHNRLYWYRQTLGQGPEFLTYFQNEAQLEKSRLLSDRFSAERPKGSFSTLEIQRTEQGDSAMYLCASSSITRNTEAFFGQGTRLTVV.

There are a few counts of this clone. The V gene is TRBV27, the J gene TRBJ2-7; 10 nucleotides match TRBD1. The CDR3 is 16 residues long. The germline V gene encodes CDR1 MNHEY and CDR2 SMNVEV (reference sequence). V trimming: 5 bases; J trimming: 2 bases; junction bases outside the gene matches: 9. CDR3 residues: CASSQAQGQGAYEQYF. CDR3 coding DNA: TGTGCCAGCAGTCAGGCGCAAGGACAGGGGGCCTACGAGCAGTACTTC.

The chain carries TRBV28 and TRBJ2-7; D not resolved. Germline V gene lookup returns CDR1 MDHEN and CDR2 SYDVKM. V lost 5 bases and J lost 12, with 20 bases in between. This CDR3 is built from 13 residues. The CDR3 nucleotides read TGTGCCAGCAGTACGCTGGACCGAGTAAGGTCGTACTTC. Its protein product is CASSTLDRVRSYF. Full variable domain (remainder filled in from reference TRBV28 and TRBJ2-7): DVKVTQSSRYLVKRTGEKVFLECVQDMDHENMFWYRQDPGLGLRLIYFSYDVKMKEKGDIPEGYSVSREKKERFSLILESASTNQTSMYLCASSTLDRVRSYFGPGTRLTVT.

The chain is built from TRBV4-1 and TRBJ2-5, with TRBD2 matching 10 bases. CDR1 MGHRA and CDR2 YSYEKL come from the germline V gene. V lost 4 bases to trimming and J lost 1 base; unmatched junction nucleotides: 6. The CDR3 spans 16 residues. CDR3 amino acids: CASSLLLAGLQETQYF. The DNA for the CDR3 is TGCGCCAGCAGCCTCCTACTAGCGGGGCTCCAAGAGACCCAGTACTTC.

In its sample, this clone was seen a few times. The chain employs TRBV4-1 and TRBJ2-7, with 7 bases matching TRBD1. Trimming at V came to 1 base and at J to 2 bases, leaving 5 bases not matched to a gene. This CDR3 spans 15 amino acids. CDR1 is MGHRA and CDR2 is YSYEKL in the germline V gene. This chain's CDR3 is CASSQVEGTAYEQYF. Here the CDR3 DNA reads TGCGCCAGCAGCCAAGTCGAGGGGACAGCCTACGAGCAGTACTTC.

The chain combines TRBV20-1 with TRBJ1-1, with D unclear. CDR1 DFQATT and CDR2 SNEGSKA come from the germline V gene (reference sequence). The length of the CDR3 is 11 residues. Trimming removed 2 bases from V and 6 bases from J, with 7 bases in between. In nucleotides, the CDR3 is TGCAGTGCTAGACGTGGTCCTGAAGCTTTCTTT. It specifies CSARRGPEAFF.